This paragraph reports one T cell receptor (beta chain). Its antigen is as yet unknown. The data were obtained in a study of T cell responses to AZD1222 COVID-19 vaccine. Broader study findings: Spike-spanning, vaccine-associated CD4 TCRs were dominant at 160-218 and 743-854. Regions left unmutated in variants are reportedly the target of nearly half of spike-specific TCRs. Most donors were white British, females outnumbered males, and clonal diversity was possibly underestimated.

CDR1 is MNHEY, CDR2 SVGEGT, per germline. This CDR3 region has 16 residues. V lost 2 bases and J lost 0, with 8 bases in between. Sequenced by immunoSEQ multiplex PCR; TCRdb stores in-frame clones only, minus some. Of some 79,000 clones in the sample, over 60% were seen once. This rearrangement joins TRBV6-2 or TRBV6-3 to TRBJ2-6, with a tentative D call TRBD2 (6 bases). Sequences were derived from peripheral blood, sampled 28 days after the second AZD1222 dose. The TCR was taken from an adult who received the AZD1222 COVID-19 vaccine. CDR3 amino acids: CASSYGGVSGANVLTF. The DNA of the CDR3 is TGTGCCAGCAGTTACGGCGGGGTCTCTGGGGCCAACGTCCTGACTTTC.